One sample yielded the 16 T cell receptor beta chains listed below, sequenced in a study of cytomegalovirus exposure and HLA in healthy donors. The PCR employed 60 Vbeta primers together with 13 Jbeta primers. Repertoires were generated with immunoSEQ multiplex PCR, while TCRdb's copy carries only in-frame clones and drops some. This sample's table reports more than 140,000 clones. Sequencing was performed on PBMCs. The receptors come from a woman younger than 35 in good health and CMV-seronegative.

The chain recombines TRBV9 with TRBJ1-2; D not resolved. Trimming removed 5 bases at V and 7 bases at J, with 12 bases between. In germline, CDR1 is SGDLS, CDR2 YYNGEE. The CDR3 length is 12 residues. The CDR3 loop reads CASREGSGGYTF. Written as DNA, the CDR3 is TGTGCCAGCAGGGAGGGAAGTGGTGGCTACACCTTC. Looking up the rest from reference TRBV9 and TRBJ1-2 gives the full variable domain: DSGVTQTPKHLITATGQRVTLRCSPRSGDLSVYWYQQSLDQGLQFLIQYYNGEERAKGNILERFSAQQFPDLHSELNLSSLELGDSALYFCASREGSGGYTFGSGTRLTVV.

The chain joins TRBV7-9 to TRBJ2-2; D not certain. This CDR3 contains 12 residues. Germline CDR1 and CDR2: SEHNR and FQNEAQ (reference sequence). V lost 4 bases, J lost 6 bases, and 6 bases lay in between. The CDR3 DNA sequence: TGTGCCAGCAGCTCAGACTCCGGGGAGCTGTTTTTT. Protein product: CASSSDSGELFF.

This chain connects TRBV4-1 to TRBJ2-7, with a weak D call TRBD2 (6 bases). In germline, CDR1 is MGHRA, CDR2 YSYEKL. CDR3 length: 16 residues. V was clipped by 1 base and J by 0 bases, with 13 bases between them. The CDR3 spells CASSQGPGGTSYEQYF. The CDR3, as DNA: TGCGCCAGCAGCCAAGGGCCAGGCGGGACCTCCTACGAGCAGTACTTC.

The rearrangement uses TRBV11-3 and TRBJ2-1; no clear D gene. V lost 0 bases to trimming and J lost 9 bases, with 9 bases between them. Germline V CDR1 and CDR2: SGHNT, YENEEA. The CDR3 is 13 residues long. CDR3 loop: CASSLDPSLEQFF. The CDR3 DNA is TGTGCCAGCAGCTTAGACCCTAGTCTTGAGCAGTTCTTC.

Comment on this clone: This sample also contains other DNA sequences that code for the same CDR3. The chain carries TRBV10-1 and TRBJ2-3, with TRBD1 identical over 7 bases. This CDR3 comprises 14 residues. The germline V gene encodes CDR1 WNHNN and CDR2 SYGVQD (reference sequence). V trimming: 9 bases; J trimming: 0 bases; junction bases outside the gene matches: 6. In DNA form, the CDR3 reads TGCGCCAGTAGTCCAGGGGGTAGCACAGATACGCAGTATTTT. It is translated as CASSPGGSTDTQYF.

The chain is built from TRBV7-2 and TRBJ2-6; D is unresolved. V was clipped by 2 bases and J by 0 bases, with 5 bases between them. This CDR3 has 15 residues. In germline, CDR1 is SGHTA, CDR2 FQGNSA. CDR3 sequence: CASSLYGSGANVLTF. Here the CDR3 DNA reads TGTGCCAGCAGCTTATACGGCTCTGGGGCCAACGTCCTGACTTTC.

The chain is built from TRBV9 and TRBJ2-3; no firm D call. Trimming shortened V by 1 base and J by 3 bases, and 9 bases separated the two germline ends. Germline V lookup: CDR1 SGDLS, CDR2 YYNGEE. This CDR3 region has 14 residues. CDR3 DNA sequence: TGTGCCAGCAGCGTAAATACTAAAACAGATACGCAGTATTTT. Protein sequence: CASSVNTKTDTQYF.

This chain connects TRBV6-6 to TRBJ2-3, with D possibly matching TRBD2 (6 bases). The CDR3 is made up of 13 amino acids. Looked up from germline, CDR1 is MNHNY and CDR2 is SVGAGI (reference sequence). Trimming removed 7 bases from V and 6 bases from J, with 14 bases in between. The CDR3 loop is CASTAGLWDTQYF. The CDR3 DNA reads TGTGCCAGCACTGCGGGGCTCTGGGATACGCAGTATTTT.

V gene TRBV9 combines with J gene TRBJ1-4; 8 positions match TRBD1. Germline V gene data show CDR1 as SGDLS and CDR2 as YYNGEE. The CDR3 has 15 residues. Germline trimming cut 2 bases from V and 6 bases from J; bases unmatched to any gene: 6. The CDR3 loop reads CASSVNRGFDEKLFF. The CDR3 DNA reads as TGTGCCAGCAGCGTGAACAGGGGGTTCGATGAAAAACTGTTTTTT. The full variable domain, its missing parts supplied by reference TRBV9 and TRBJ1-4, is DSGVTQTPKHLITATGQRVTLRCSPRSGDLSVYWYQQSLDQGLQFLIQYYNGEERAKGNILERFSAQQFPDLHSELNLSSLELGDSALYFCASSVNRGFDEKLFFGSGTQLSVL.

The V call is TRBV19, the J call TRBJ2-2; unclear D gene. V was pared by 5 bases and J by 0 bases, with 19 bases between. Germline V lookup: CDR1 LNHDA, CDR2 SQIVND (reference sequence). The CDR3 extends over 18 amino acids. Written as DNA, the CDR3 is TGTGCCAGTAGTCTCCGCCCCTCCCAGTTCGCGAACACCGGGGAGCTGTTTTTT. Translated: CASSLRPSQFANTGELFF.

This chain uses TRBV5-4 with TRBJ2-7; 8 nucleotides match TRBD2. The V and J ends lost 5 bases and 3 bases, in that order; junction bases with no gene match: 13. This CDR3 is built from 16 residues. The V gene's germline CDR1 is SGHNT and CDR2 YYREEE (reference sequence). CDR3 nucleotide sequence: TGTGCCAGCAGGGGACTAGGGGAGGGGGGTTTCTACGAGCAGTACTTC. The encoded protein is CASRGLGEGGFYEQYF.

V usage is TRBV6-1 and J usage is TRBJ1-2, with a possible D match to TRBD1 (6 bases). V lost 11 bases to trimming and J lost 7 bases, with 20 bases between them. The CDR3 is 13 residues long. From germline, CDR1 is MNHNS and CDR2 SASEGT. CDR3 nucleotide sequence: TGTGCCGAAGAGAGGGCGCCAGGGGCTGGCTACACCTTC. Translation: CAEERAPGAGYTF.

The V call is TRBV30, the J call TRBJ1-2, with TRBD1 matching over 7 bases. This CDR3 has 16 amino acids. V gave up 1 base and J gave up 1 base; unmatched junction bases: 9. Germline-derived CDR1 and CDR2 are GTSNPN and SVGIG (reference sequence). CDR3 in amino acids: CAWSEFRGFDNYGYTF. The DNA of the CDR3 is TGTGCCTGGAGTGAATTCAGGGGGTTTGATAACTATGGCTACACCTTC.

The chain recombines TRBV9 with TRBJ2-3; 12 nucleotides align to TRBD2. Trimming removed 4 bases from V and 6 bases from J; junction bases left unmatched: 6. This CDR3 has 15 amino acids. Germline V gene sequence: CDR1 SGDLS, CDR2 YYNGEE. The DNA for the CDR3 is TGTGCCAGCAGCTCACTAGCGGGAGGCGGTGATACGCAGTATTTT. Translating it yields CASSSLAGGGDTQYF.

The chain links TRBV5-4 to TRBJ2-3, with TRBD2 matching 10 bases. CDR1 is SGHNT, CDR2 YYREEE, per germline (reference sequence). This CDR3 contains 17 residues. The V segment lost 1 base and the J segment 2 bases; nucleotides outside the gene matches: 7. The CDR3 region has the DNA TGTGCCAGCAGCTTGCTCGTAGCGGGAGGAACCACAGATACGCAGTATTTT. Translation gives CASSLLVAGGTTDTQYF. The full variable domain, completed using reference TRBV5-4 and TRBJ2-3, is ETGVTQSPTHLIKTRGQQVTLRCSSQSGHNTVSWYQQALGQGPQFIFQYYREEENGRGNFPPRFSGLQFPNYSSELNVNALELDDSALYLCASSLLVAGGTTDTQYFGPGTRLTVL.

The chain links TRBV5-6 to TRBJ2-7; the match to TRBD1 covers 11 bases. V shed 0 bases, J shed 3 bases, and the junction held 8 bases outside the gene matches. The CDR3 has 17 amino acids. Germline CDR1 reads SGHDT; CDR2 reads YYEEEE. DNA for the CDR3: TGTGCCAGCAGCTTGGGCTTTCGGACAGGGGGCTTCTACGAGCAGTACTTC. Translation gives CASSLGFRTGGFYEQYF.